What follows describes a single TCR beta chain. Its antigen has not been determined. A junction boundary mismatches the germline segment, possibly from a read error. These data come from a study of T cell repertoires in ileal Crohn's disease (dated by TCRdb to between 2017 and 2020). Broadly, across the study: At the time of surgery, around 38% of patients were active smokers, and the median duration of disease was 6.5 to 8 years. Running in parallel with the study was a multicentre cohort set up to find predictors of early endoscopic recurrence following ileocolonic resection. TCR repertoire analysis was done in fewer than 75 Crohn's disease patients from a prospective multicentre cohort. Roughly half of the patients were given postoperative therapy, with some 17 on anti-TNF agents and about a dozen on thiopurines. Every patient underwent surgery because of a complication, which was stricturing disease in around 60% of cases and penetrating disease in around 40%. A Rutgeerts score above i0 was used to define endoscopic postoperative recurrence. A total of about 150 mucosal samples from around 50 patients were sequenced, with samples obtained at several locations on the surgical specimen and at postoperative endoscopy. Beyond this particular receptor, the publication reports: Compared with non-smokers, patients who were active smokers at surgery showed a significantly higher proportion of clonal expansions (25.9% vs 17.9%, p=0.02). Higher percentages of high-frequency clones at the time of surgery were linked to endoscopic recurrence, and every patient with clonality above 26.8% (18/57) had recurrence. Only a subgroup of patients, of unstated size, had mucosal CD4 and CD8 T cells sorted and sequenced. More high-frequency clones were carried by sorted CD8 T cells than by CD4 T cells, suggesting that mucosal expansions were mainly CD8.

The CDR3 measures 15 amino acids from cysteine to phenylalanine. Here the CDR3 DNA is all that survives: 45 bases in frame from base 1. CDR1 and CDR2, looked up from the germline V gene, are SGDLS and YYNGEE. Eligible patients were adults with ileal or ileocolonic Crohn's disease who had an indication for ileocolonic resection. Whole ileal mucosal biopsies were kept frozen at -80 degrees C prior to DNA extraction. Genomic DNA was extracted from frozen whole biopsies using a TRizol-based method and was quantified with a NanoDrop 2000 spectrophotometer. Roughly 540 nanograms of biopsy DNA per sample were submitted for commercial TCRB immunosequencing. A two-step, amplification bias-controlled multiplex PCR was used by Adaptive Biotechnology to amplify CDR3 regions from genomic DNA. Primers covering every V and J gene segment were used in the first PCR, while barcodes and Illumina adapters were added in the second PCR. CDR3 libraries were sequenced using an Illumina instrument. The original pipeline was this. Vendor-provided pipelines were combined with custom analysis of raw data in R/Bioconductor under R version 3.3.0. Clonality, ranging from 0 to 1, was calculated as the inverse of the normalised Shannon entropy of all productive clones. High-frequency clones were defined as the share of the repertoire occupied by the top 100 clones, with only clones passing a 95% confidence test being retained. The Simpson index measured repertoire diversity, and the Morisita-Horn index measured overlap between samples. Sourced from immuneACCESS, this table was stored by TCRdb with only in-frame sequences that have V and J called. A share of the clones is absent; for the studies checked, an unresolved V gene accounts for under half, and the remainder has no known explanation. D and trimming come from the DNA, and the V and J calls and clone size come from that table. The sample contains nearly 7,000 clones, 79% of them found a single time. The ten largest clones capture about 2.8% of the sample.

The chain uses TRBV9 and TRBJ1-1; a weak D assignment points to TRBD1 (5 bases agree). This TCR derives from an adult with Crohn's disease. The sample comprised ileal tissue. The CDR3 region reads CASSVLVGGNAEAFF. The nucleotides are TGTGCCAGCAGCGTCCTCGTGGGGGGGAACGCTGAAGCTTTCTTT.